Listed below are T cell receptor beta chains from one sample, sequenced in a study of blood T cell repertoires in COVID-19. Measured with immunoSEQ multiplex PCR; TCRdb has only the in-frame clones, and not every one. Found here are around 170,000 clones, around 83% of them singletons; the top ten hold under 7.5%. Sequencing was performed on peripheral blood. The receptors were gathered from a woman aged 40-49 years with acute or convalescent COVID-19. Both conserved end residues are part of each CDR3. Each record gives: clone size, V gene, J gene, D gene, CDR3 protein, CDR3 DNA. A D gene is named only where the DNA matches it firmly. Expanded clones get a size class; other rows say once, few or many, or leave the size out.

size: NA
V: TRBV7-2
J: TRBJ2-2
D: NA
CDR3: CASSSINTGELFF
DNA: TGTGCCAGCAGCTCCATTAACACCGGGGAGCTGTTTTTT

size: few
V: TRBV27
J: TRBJ2-7
D: TRBD1
CDR3: CASSPRDRAYEQYF
DNA: TGTGCCAGCAGTCCCCGGGACAGGGCCTACGAGCAGTACTTC

size: once
V: TRBV27
J: TRBJ1-5
D: NA
CDR3: CASSLQGVGQPQHF
DNA: TGTGCCAGCAGTCTACAGGGCGTTGGGCAGCCCCAGCATTTT

size: NA
V: TRBV7-9
J: TRBJ1-1
D: TRBD1
CDR3: CASSFGTETEAFF
DNA: TGTGCCAGCAGCTTCGGGACAGAAACTGAAGCTTTCTTT

size: NA
V: TRBV2
J: TRBJ1-1
D: NA
CDR3: CASNLPPGQPEAFF
DNA: TGTGCCAGCAATTTACCCCCCGGACAACCCGAAGCTTTCTTT

size: NA
V: TRBV6-5
J: TRBJ1-1
D: NA
CDR3: CATYLVRGTEAFF
DNA: TGTGCCACCTACTTAGTCCGGGGGACTGAAGCTTTCTTT

size: once
V: TRBV5-1
J: TRBJ1-1
D: NA
CDR3: CASSPGSRGEAFF
DNA: TGCGCCAGCAGCCCGGGATCTCGGGGGGAAGCTTTCTTT

size: NA
V: TRBV27
J: TRBJ2-3
D: NA
CDR3: CASSSAGVVDTQYF
DNA: TGTGCCAGCAGTTCGGCAGGGGTTGTAGATACGCAGTATTTT

size: NA
V: TRBV28
J: TRBJ2-7
D: NA
CDR3: CASSLGHYEQYF
DNA: TGTGCCAGCAGTTTGGGACACTACGAGCAGTACTTC

size: NA
V: TRBV5-1
J: TRBJ2-5
D: NA
CDR3: CASSVQETQYF
DNA: TGCGCCAGCAGCGTACAAGAGACCCAGTACTTC

size: NA
V: TRBV2
J: TRBJ1-5
D: NA
CDR3: CASSEVAGNQPQHF
DNA: TGTGCCAGCAGTGAGGTCGCAGGTAATCAGCCCCAGCATTTT

size: NA
V: TRBV13
J: TRBJ2-1
D: NA
CDR3: CASSPWDSYYNEQFF
DNA: TGTGCCAGCAGCCCCTGGGACTCGTACTACAATGAGCAGTTCTTC

size: NA
V: TRBV23-1
J: TRBJ2-3
D: TRBD2
CDR3: CASITGLVSDADTQYF
DNA: TGCGCCAGCATAACCGGACTAGTGAGCGATGCAGATACGCAGTATTTT

size: few
V: TRBV29-1
J: TRBJ1-2
D: NA
CDR3: CSVEDEQTNYGYTF
DNA: TGCAGCGTTGAAGATGAACAGACAAACTATGGCTACACCTTC

size: NA
V: TRBV18
J: TRBJ1-6
D: NA
CDR3: CASSPPQSNSPLHF
DNA: TGTGCCAGCTCACCACCCCAGTCAAATTCACCCCTCCACTTT

size: NA
V: TRBV6-5
J: TRBJ2-2
D: NA
CDR3: CASSSYTGELFF
DNA: TGTGCCAGCAGCTCCTACACCGGGGAGCTGTTTTTT

size: NA
V: TRBV7-2
J: TRBJ2-5
D: NA
CDR3: CASSPGVYQETQYF
DNA: TGTGCCAGCAGCCCGGGGGTGTACCAAGAGACCCAGTACTTC

size: NA
V: TRBV27
J: TRBJ1-6
D: NA
CDR3: CASSRALNSSPLHF
DNA: TGTGCCAGCAGCCGCGCCTTAAATAGCTCACCCCTCCACTTT

size: few
V: TRBV5-4
J: TRBJ1-4
D: TRBD1
CDR3: CASSFGRTGGYEKLFF
DNA: TGTGCCAGCAGCTTTGGGAGGACAGGGGGCTACGAAAAACTGTTTTTT

size: NA
V: TRBV7-9
J: TRBJ2-1
D: TRBD2
CDR3: CASSFLAGGQSEQFF
DNA: TGTGCCAGCAGCTTTTTAGCGGGAGGGCAGAGTGAGCAGTTCTTC

size: NA
V: TRBV5-5
J: TRBJ1-2
D: NA
CDR3: CASSSAPQGQGYTF
DNA: TGTGCCAGCAGCTCCGCACCGCAGGGTCAAGGCTACACCTTC

size: NA
V: TRBV20-1
J: TRBJ2-5
D: NA
CDR3: CSASFPTRPGEAQYF
DNA: TGCAGTGCTAGTTTCCCCACTAGGCCCGGGGAGGCCCAGTACTTC

size: NA
V: TRBV6-1
J: TRBJ2-3
D: TRBD2
CDR3: CASRELAGWGGTDTQYF
DNA: TGTGCCAGCAGGGAACTAGCGGGGTGGGGGGGCACAGATACGCAGTATTTT

size: NA
V: TRBV5-5
J: TRBJ1-6
D: NA
CDR3: CASSLTGLHTNSPLHF
DNA: TGTGCCAGCAGCCTAACAGGGCTTCACACCAATTCACCCCTCCACTTT

size: NA
V: TRBV3-1/TRBV3-2
J: TRBJ1-2
D: NA
CDR3: CASSQDRGNYGYTF
DNA: TGTGCCAGCAGCCAAGATCGGGGGAACTATGGCTACACCTTC

size: NA
V: TRBV7-6
J: TRBJ2-5
D: TRBD2
CDR3: CASSRRLAGVETQYF
DNA: TGTGCCAGCAGCCGAAGACTAGCGGGAGTAGAGACCCAGTACTTC

size: NA
V: TRBV4-1
J: TRBJ2-3
D: NA
CDR3: CASSQGGTSTDTQYF
DNA: TGCGCCAGCAGCCAAGGTGGGACTAGCACAGATACGCAGTATTTT

size: NA
V: TRBV5-6
J: TRBJ2-6
D: TRBD1
CDR3: CASSLGDRGKPGANVLTF
DNA: TGTGCCAGCAGCTTGGGGGACAGGGGAAAACCTGGGGCCAACGTCCTGACTTTC

size: NA
V: TRBV5-4
J: TRBJ1-1
D: NA
CDR3: CASSLEAGGARGTEAFF
DNA: TGTGCCAGCAGCTTGGAGGCCGGAGGGGCCCGGGGCACTGAAGCTTTCTTT

size: NA
V: TRBV9
J: TRBJ2-7
D: NA
CDR3: CASSVVAERGEQYF
DNA: TGTGCCAGCAGCGTAGTGGCGGAGAGGGGGGAGCAGTACTTC

size: few
V: TRBV5-1
J: TRBJ2-1
D: NA
CDR3: CASRVQSEFDEQFF
DNA: TGCGCCAGCAGGGTTCAGTCGGAGTTCGATGAGCAGTTCTTC

size: once
V: TRBV2
J: TRBJ1-1
D: NA
CDR3: CASSVYGSRGGTEAFF
DNA: TGTGCCAGCAGTGTGTATGGATCGAGGGGAGGGACTGAAGCTTTCTTT

size: NA
V: TRBV4-1
J: TRBJ2-3
D: TRBD2
CDR3: CASSPRVAGSTDTQYF
DNA: TGCGCCAGCAGCCCTCGGGTAGCGGGAAGCACAGATACGCAGTATTTT

size: few
V: TRBV12-2
J: TRBJ2-3
D: NA
CDR3: CASRLGRGSDTQYF
DNA: TGTGCAAGTCGCTTAGGGCGCGGGTCAGATACGCAGTATTTT

size: NA
V: TRBV28
J: TRBJ1-5
D: TRBD1
CDR3: CASWPGQGRQPQHF
DNA: TGTGCCAGCTGGCCGGGACAGGGTCGCCAGCCCCAGCATTTT

size: once
V: TRBV5-1
J: TRBJ1-4
D: NA
CDR3: CASRGHEDEKLFF
DNA: TGCGCCAGCAGGGGACATGAAGATGAAAAACTGTTTTTT

size: NA
V: TRBV5-4
J: TRBJ2-5
D: TRBD1
CDR3: CASSPDRGAETQYF
DNA: TGTGCCAGCAGCCCGGACAGGGGAGCGGAGACCCAGTACTTC

size: NA
V: TRBV6-6
J: TRBJ2-4
D: TRBD2
CDR3: CASSPISGGLAKNIQYF
DNA: TGTGCCAGCAGTCCGATTAGCGGGGGTTTAGCCAAAAACATTCAGTACTTC

size: once
V: TRBV6-5
J: TRBJ1-4
D: NA
CDR3: CASLGSRGLFF
DNA: TGTGCCAGCCTCGGTTCTCGGGGACTGTTTTTT

size: NA
V: TRBV19
J: TRBJ2-7
D: TRBD1
CDR3: CASSKTGDEQYF
DNA: TGTGCCAGTAGTAAAACAGGGGACGAGCAGTACTTC

size: NA
V: TRBV19
J: TRBJ2-7
D: NA
CDR3: CASSMFPSYEQYF
DNA: TGTGCCAGTAGTATGTTTCCGTCCTACGAGCAGTACTTC

size: NA
V: TRBV29-1
J: TRBJ2-7
D: NA
CDR3: CSVRDFEQYF
DNA: TGCAGCGTACGGGATTTCGAGCAGTACTTC